This T cell receptor beta chain is drawn from a study of blood T cell repertoires in COVID-19. This table comes from immunoSEQ multiplex PCR, and its TCRdb copy is limited to in-frame clones, with some not included. The repertoire includes some 180,000 clones, approximately 80% of them detected once, and about 8.1% sits in the top ten. The CDR3 totals 16 residues. Trimming at V came to 1 base and at J to 2 bases, leaving 7 bases not matched to a gene. Germline values: CDR1 SGHRS, CDR2 YFSETQ. Sample: peripheral blood. The chain joins TRBV5-1 to TRBJ2-7, with 9 bases matching TRBD2. This sequence was found in a woman of 80 years or more with COVID-19, enrolled during active disease. In DNA form, the CDR3 reads TGCGCCAGCAGCTTGTTCAAGACTAGCGGAACCTACGAGCAGTACTTC. The encoded protein is CASSLFKTSGTYEQYF.